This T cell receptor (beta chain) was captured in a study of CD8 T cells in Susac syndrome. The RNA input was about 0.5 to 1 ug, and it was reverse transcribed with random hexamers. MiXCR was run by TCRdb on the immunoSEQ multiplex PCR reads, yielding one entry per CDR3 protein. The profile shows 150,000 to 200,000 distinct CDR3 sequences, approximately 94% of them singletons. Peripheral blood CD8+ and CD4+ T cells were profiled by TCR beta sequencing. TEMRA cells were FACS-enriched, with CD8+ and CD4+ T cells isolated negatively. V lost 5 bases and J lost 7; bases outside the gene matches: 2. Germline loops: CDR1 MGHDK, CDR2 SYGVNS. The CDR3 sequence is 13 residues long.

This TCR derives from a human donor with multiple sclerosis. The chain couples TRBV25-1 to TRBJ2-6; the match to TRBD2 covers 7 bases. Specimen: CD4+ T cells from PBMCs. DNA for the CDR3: TGTGCCAGCAGTCGGGGGGTAGCCAACGTCCTGACTTTC. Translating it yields CASSRGVANVLTF.